The following is a TCR beta chain sequence with its context. Its antigen is not identified. The germline gene is not matched at one end of the junction; a read error may be the cause. It was with 60 Vbeta and 13 Jbeta primers that the PCR ran. Sequenced by immunoSEQ multiplex PCR; TCRdb stores in-frame clones only, minus some. The repertoire consists of some 170,000 clones, with around 80% occurring once and the leading ten covering roughly 3.6%. CDR3 length: 17 residues. CDR1 and CDR2 from the germline V gene are SGHNT and YYREEE (reference sequence). The data were obtained in a study of cytomegalovirus exposure and HLA in healthy donors. Study findings and constraints: The majority of CMV-associated TCR beta chains were reported as apparently HLA-restricted in a later analysis.

Source material: PBMCs. This receptor was taken from an older woman in good health and CMV-seropositive. The V call is TRBV5-4, the J call TRBJ2-6, with TRBD1 identical over 9 bases. DNA of the CDR3: TGTGCCAGCAGCTTGGCCACAGGGGGCTCTGGGGCCAACGGCCTGACTTTC. Protein sequence: CASSLATGGSGANGLTF.